A single sample is the source of the 9 T cell receptor beta chains below, sequenced in a study of blood T cells in healthy people across ages. Together with a sample-barcoded 5' primer, a J-beta primer mix was included in a second PCR lasting about 7 to 11 cycles. TCRdb re-called the 5' RACE reads through MiXCR, storing one row per CDR3 protein. Here the sample spans about 800,000 distinct CDR3 sequences, roughly 25% being singletons. The data also belong to a second study, concerning T cells of mothers and their children.

Sequencing input: blood. The receptor set was obtained from a boy aged 5-17 years in good health.

This clonotype was found a few times. The chain carries TRBV13 and TRBJ1-1; D is uncertain. Per germline, CDR1 PRHDT and CDR2 FYEKMQ (reference sequence). With 0 bases removed from V and 6 bases from J, the gap between germline ends came to 8 bases. The CDR3 spans 13 residues. The CDR3 DNA reads as TGTGCCAGCAGCTTAGGCAGGCACGCTGAAGCTTTCTTT. Encoded protein: CASSLGRHAEAFF.

This clonotype was found a few times. The genes are TRBV29-1 and TRBJ2-1; D is ambiguous. Germline V gene data show CDR1 as SQVTM and CDR2 as ANQGSEA. V gave up 3 bases and J gave up 5 bases, with 11 bases separating them. This CDR3 spans 13 amino acids. As DNA, the CDR3 is TGCAGCGTTGACCTGGACGGAGACAATGAGCAGTTCTTC. It specifies CSVDLDGDNEQFF.

This chain connects TRBV6-1 to TRBJ1-1; D is undetermined. CDR3 length: 12 residues. The V gene lost 5 bases and the J gene lost 8 bases, with 12 bases spanning the gap. Germline assignment: CDR1 MNHNS and CDR2 SASEGT. The CDR3 spells CASSTWKWEAFF. CDR3 nucleotide sequence: TGTGCCAGCAGTACTTGGAAATGGGAAGCTTTCTTT.

V gene TRBV7-8 combines with J gene TRBJ2-4, with 11 nucleotides matching TRBD2. CDR1 is SGHVS and CDR2 is FQNEAQ in the germline V gene. The CDR3 is made up of 19 amino acids. V dropped 4 bases and J dropped 8; count of bases not matched to a gene: 19. In nucleotides, the CDR3 is TGTGCCAGCAGCTCGAGGGTGGGGACTAGCGGAGCTACGTTGGACATTCAGTACTTC. It yields the protein CASSSRVGTSGATLDIQYF. Full variable domain (missing parts from reference TRBV7-8 and TRBJ2-4): GAGVSQSPRYKVAKRGQDVALRCDPISGHVSLFWYQQALGQGPEFLTYFQNEAQLDKSGLPSDRFFAERPEGSVSTLKIQRTQQEDSAVYLCASSSRVGTSGATLDIQYFGAGTRLSVL.

The V gene is TRBV10-3, the J gene TRBJ2-7; TRBD2 agrees at 13 bases. The V gene end was trimmed by 8 bases and the J gene end by 5 bases; junction bases not matched to a gene: 12. Looked up from germline, CDR1 is ENHRY and CDR2 is SYGVKD. This CDR3 has 16 amino acids. CDR3 DNA sequence: TGTGCCATCGGGGGGACTAGCGGGATGAGGGTGGACGAGCAGTACTTC. As protein: CAIGGTSGMRVDEQYF.

The V and J genes are TRBV29-1 and TRBJ2-6; maybe TRBD1 (6 bases). Trimming pared 0 bases from V and 0 bases from J, leaving 15 bases between. Germline CDR1 SQVTM, CDR2 ANQGSEA. The CDR3 has 18 amino acids. The CDR3 is CSVEDGGHLLSGANVLTF. Here the CDR3 DNA reads TGCAGCGTTGAAGATGGGGGACATCTCCTCTCTGGGGCCAACGTCCTGACTTTC. The full variable domain, completed using reference TRBV29-1 and TRBJ2-6, is SAVISQKPSRDICQRGTSLTIQCQVDSQVTMMFWYRQQPGQSLTLIATANQGSEATYESGFVIDKFPISRPNLTFSTLTVSNMSPEDSSIYLCSVEDGGHLLSGANVLTFGAGSRLTVL.

This chain uses TRBV20-1 with TRBJ1-1; 7 nucleotides align to TRBD1. The ends lost 6 bases at V and 0 bases at J; junction bases unmatched: 13. Per the germline V gene, CDR1 is DFQATT and CDR2 is SNEGSKA (reference sequence). The CDR3 extends over 16 amino acids. CDR3 loop: CSAQDRVRGLNTEAFF. CDR3 sequence (DNA): TGCAGTGCGCAAGACAGGGTTCGAGGGTTGAACACTGAAGCTTTCTTT.

This clonotype was counted a few times. This sequence joins TRBV24-1 and TRBJ2-5; D might be TRBD2 (5 bases). Germline V gene data show CDR1 as KGHDR and CDR2 as SFDVKD. V was shortened by 3 bases and J by 4 bases, with 14 bases between the two germline ends. The CDR3 is 15 residues long. In DNA form, the CDR3 reads TGTGCCACCAGTGATATCGGGATTTATGGAGAGACCCAGTACTTC. It codes for CATSDIGIYGETQYF.

This clonotype was seen only a few times. This chain connects TRBV4-3 to TRBJ2-5, with 8 bases that match TRBD1. Per germline, CDR1 LGHNA and CDR2 YSLEER. V shed 1 base, J shed 6 bases, and the junction held 4 bases outside the gene matches. CDR3 size: 14 residues. The CDR3 is CASSQGQGMKTQYF. As DNA, the CDR3 is TGCGCCAGCAGCCAAGGACAGGGGATGAAGACCCAGTACTTC.